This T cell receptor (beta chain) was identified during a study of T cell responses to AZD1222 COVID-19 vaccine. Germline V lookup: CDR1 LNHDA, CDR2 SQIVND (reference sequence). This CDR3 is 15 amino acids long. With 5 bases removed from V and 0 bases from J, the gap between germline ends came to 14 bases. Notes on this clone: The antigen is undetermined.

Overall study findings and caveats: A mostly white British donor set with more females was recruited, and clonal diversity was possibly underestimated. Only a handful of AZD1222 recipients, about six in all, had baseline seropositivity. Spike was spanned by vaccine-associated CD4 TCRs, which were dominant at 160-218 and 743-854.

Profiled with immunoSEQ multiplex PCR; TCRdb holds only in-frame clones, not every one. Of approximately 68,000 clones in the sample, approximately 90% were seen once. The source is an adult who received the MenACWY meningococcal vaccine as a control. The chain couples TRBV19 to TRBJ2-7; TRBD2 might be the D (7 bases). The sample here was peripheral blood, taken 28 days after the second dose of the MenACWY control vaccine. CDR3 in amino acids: CASSYGGRPSYEQYF. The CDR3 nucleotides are TGTGCCAGTAGTTACGGGGGGCGGCCCTCCTACGAGCAGTACTTC.